The clone carrying this T cell receptor (beta chain) was counted a single time. This record belongs to a study of CD8 T cells in Susac syndrome. Germline lookup yields CDR1 MGHDK and CDR2 SYGVNS. V dropped 3 bases and J dropped 5 bases, with 13 bases sitting between them. The CDR3 is made up of 15 amino acids. With random hexamers, roughly 0.45 to 1 ug RNA was reverse transcribed. TCRdb processed the immunoSEQ multiplex PCR reads anew with MiXCR; each CDR3 protein has one entry. The sample yields hundreds of thousands of distinct CDR3 sequences, approximately 95% seen once. The chain carries TRBV25-1 and TRBJ2-2, with a possible D match to TRBD1 (6 bases). Input material: CD4+ T cells from PBMCs. The sequence derives from a human donor with multiple sclerosis. CDR3 amino acids: CASSERGRGTGELFF. CDR3 nucleotide sequence: TGTGCCAGCAGTGAGCGAGGAAGGGGGACCGGGGAGCTGTTTTTT.